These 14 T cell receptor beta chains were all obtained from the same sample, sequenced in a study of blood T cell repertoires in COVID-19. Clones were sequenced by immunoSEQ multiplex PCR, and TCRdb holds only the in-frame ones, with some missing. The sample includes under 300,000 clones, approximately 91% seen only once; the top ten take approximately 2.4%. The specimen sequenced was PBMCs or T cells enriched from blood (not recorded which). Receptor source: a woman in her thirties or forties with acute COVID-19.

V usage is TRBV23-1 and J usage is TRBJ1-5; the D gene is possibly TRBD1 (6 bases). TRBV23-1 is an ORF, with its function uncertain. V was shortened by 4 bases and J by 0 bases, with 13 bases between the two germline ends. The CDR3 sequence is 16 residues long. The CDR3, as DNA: TGCGCCAGCAGTCGGGGGCACCACAATAGCAATCAGCCCCAGCATTTT. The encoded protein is CASSRGHHNSNQPQHF.

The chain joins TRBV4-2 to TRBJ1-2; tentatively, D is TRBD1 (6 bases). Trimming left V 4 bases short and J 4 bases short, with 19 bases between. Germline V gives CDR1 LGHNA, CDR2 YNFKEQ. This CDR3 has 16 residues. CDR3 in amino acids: CASSPLSRGGVYGYTF. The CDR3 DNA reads TGTGCCAGCAGCCCGCTGTCTCGGGGGGGCGTCTATGGCTACACCTTC.

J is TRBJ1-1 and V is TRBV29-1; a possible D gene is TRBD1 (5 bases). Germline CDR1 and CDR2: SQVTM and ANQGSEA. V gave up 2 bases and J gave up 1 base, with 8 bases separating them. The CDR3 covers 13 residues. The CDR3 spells CSVEQGTNTEAFF. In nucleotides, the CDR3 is TGCAGCGTTGAACAGGGAACGAACACTGAAGCTTTCTTT.

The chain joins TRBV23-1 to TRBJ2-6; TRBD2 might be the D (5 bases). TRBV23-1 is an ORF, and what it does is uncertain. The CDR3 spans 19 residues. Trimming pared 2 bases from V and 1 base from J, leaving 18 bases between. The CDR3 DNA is TGCGCCAGCAGTCAAAGGATGGACTTTCCTTGTTCTGGGGCCAACGTCCTGACTTTC. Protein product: CASSQRMDFPCSGANVLTF.

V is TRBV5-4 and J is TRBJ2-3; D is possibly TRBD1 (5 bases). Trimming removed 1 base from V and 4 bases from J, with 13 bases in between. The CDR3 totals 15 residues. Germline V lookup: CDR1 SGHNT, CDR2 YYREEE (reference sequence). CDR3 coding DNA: TGTGCCAGCAGCTTGAAGCAGGGATGGTCAGATACGCAGTATTTT. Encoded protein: CASSLKQGWSDTQYF.

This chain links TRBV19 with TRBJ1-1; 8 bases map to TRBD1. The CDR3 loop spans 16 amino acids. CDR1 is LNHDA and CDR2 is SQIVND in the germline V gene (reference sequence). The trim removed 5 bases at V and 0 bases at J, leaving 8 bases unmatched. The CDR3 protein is CASSPRTGRMNTEAFF. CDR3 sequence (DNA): TGTGCCAGTAGTCCCCGGACAGGGCGAATGAACACTGAAGCTTTCTTT. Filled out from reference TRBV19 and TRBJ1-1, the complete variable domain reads DGGITQSPKYLFRKEGQNVTLSCEQNLNHDAMYWYRQDPGQGLRLIYYSQIVNDFQKGDIAEGYSVSREKKESFPLTVTSAQKNPTAFYLCASSPRTGRMNTEAFFGQGTRLTVV.

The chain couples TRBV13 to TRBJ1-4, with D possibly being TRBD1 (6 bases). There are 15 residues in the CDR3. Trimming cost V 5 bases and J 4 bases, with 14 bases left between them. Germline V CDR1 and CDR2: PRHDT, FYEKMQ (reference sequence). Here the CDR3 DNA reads TGTGCCAGCAGCCTATCGACAGGCTATAATGAAAAACTGTTTTTT. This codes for CASSLSTGYNEKLFF.

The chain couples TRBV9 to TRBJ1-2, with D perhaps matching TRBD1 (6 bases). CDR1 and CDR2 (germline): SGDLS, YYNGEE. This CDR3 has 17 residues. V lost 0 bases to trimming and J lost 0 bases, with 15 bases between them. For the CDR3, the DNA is TGTGCCAGCAGCGTAGGGGCAGGGGCTGGAACTAACTATGGCTACACCTTC. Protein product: CASSVGAGAGTNYGYTF.

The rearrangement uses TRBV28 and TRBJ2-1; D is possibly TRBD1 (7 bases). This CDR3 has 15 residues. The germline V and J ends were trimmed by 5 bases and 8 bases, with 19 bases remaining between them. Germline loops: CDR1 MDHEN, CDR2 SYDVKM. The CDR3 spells CASSPSGTRGDEQFF. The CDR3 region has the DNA TGTGCCAGCAGTCCCTCCGGGACCAGGGGGGATGAGCAGTTCTTC.

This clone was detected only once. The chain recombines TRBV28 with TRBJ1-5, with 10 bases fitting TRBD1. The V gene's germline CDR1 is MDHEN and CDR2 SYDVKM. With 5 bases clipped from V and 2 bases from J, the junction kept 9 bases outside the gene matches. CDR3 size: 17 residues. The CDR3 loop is CASSPLTGGDGNQPQHF. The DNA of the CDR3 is TGTGCCAGCAGTCCCCTGACAGGGGGCGACGGCAATCAGCCCCAGCATTTT.

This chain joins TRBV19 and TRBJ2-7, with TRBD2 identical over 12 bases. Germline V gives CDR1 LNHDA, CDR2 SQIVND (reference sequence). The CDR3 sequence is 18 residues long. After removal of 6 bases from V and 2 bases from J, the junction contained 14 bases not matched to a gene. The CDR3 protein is CASRPGTGRLAGAYEQYF. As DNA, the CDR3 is TGTGCCAGTAGGCCCGGGACAGGACGACTAGCGGGGGCCTACGAGCAGTACTTC.

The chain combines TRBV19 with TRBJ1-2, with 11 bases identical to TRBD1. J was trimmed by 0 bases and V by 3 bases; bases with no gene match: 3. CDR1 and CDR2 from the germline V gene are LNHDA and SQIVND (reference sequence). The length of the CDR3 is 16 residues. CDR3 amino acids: CASSIRTGGSNYGYTF. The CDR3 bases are TGTGCCAGTAGTATCCGGACAGGGGGCTCTAACTATGGCTACACCTTC.

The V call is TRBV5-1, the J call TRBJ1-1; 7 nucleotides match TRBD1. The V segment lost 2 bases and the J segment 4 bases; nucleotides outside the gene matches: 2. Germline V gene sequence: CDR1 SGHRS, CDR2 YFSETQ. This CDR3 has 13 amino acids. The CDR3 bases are TGCGCCAGCAGCTTATCAGGGGGCACTGAAGCTTTCTTT. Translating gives CASSLSGGTEAFF.

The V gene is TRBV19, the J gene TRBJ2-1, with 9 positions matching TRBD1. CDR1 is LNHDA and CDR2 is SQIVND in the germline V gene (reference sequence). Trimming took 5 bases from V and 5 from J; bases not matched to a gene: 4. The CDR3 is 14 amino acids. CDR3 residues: CASSFGTGNNEQFF. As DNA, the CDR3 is TGTGCCAGTAGTTTCGGGACAGGGAACAATGAGCAGTTCTTC.